This T cell receptor (beta chain) was profiled in a study of shared clonotypes between healthy human individuals. Study-level results: In several donors, around 4.5% of naive CD4 clonotypes appeared in common.

Approximately 30,000 T cell genomes (approximately 190 ng DNA) went into each sorted-subset replicate. Repertoires were generated with immunoSEQ multiplex PCR, while TCRdb's copy carries only in-frame clones and drops some. Of roughly 2,300,000 clones in the sample, 80% to 95% were seen once. Turning to this clone: Its target is unknown.

CD4+ cell separation produced CD45RA+ naive and CD45RA-negative memory subsets. The specimen sequenced was naive CD4+ T cells from PBMCs. This sample's subset: CD45RA+ positively selected. The TCR was taken from a man in his late teens or twenties in good health. Some clones in this sample may be carry-over from other donors' samples.

For the CDR3, the DNA is TGCGCCAGCAGCCAAGGATACAGGAAAAACACTGAAGCTTTCTTT. It codes for CASSQGYRKNTEAFF. V and J are TRBV4-1 and TRBJ1-1; possibly TRBD1 for D (5 bases). The germline V and J ends were trimmed by 1 base and 2 bases, with 11 bases remaining between them. The CDR3 length is 15 residues. Germline V CDR1 and CDR2: MGHRA, YSYEKL.